This entry features one T cell receptor beta chain sequence. What it recognizes is unknown. This record comes from a study of cytomegalovirus exposure and HLA in healthy donors. Regarding the study as a whole: The finding came from a later analysis; first-cohort TCR clusters tended to co-occur in the 130 or so validation repertoires. The authors enumerated some 160 TCR beta chains as linked to cytomegalovirus.

Clones were read by immunoSEQ multiplex PCR, and TCRdb kept only the in-frame ones, dropping some. In the table there are about 73,000 clones, roughly 89% of which are singletons. The CDR3 has 14 amino acids. Germline assignment: CDR1 MNHEY and CDR2 SVGAGI. With 5 bases removed from V and 3 bases from J, the gap between germline ends came to 14 bases. These donors were members of the roughly 110-subject validation cohort, a group separate from the approximately 670-subject first cohort. Sequencing was performed on PBMCs. The receptor comes from a young woman in good health and CMV-seropositive. This chain uses TRBV6-5 with TRBJ2-7; the D gene is possibly TRBD2 (5 bases). The CDR3 nucleotides read TGTGCCAGCAGTCTTTTCGGACGGGGCTACGAGCAGTACTTC. The encoded protein is CASSLFGRGYEQYF.